Below, 11 T cell receptor beta chains from the same sample are listed, as sequenced in a study of resident and recirculating memory T cells in vitiligo. Only in-frame clones appear in the TCRdb table, and some are missing; sequencing was by immunoSEQ multiplex PCR. The sample shows 70,000 to 75,000 clones, about 89% of them seen only once. The sample taken for sequencing was blood. These receptors were taken from a male donor with vitiligo.

The V and J genes are TRBV7-9 and TRBJ2-2; 9 bases map to TRBD2. This CDR3 contains 15 residues. Losses at the gene ends were 3 bases for V and 5 bases for J; bases not matched to a gene: 4. CDR1 is SEHNR, CDR2 FQNEAQ, per germline (reference sequence). The CDR3 DNA reads as TGTGCCAGCAGCTTGCGGGGGGGGACGACCGGGGAGCTGTTTTTT. It translates to CASSLRGGTTGELFF.

The chain carries TRBV9 and TRBJ2-3; TRBD2 agrees at 8 bases. The CDR3 has 18 amino acids. The ends lost 0 bases at V and 1 base at J; junction bases unmatched: 10. Germline V gene lookup returns CDR1 SGDLS and CDR2 YYNGEE. The CDR3 coding sequence is TGTGCCAGCAGCGTAGCTAATCGCGGGGGGCGGGGCACAGATACGCAGTATTTT. As protein: CASSVANRGGRGTDTQYF.

This rearrangement joins TRBV27 to TRBJ2-7; TRBD2 matches at 10 bases. Per the germline V gene, CDR1 is MNHEY and CDR2 is SMNVEV (reference sequence). V trimming: 11 bases; J trimming: 0 bases; junction bases outside the gene matches: 16. This CDR3 region has 17 residues. The CDR3 DNA sequence: TGTGCCCCACCCCCTAATAGCGGGGGGCAGAGCTCCTACGAGCAGTACTTC. The encoded protein is CAPPPNSGGQSSYEQYF.

The J gene is TRBJ1-1, the V gene TRBV7-3, with no clear D. Germline V gene sequence: CDR1 SGHTA, CDR2 FQGTGA. The V gene lost 3 bases and the J gene lost 5 bases, with 10 bases spanning the gap. CDR3 size: 13 residues. In nucleotides, the CDR3 is TGTGCCAGCAGCTTGACCGGGGATACTGAAGCTTTCTTT. It is translated as CASSLTGDTEAFF.

This chain links TRBV19 with TRBJ2-2, with D perhaps matching TRBD1 (6 bases). The V and J ends lost 5 bases and 1 base respectively, with 11 bases between them. Germline CDR1 reads LNHDA; CDR2 reads SQIVND (reference sequence). The CDR3 is made up of 15 amino acids. The CDR3 DNA is TGTGCCAGTAGTTTTGGACAGATGAACACCGGGGAGCTGTTTTTT. It codes for CASSFGQMNTGELFF. The full variable domain, with the rest looked up from reference TRBV19 and TRBJ2-2, is DGGITQSPKYLFRKEGQNVTLSCEQNLNHDAMYWYRQDPGQGLRLIYYSQIVNDFQKGDIAEGYSVSREKKESFPLTVTSAQKNPTAFYLCASSFGQMNTGELFFGEGSRLTVL.

This clone has just one count. This chain connects TRBV7-9 to TRBJ2-7, with D possibly TRBD2 on 6 matching bases. This CDR3 region has 15 residues. The germline V gene encodes CDR1 SEHNR and CDR2 FQNEAQ (reference sequence). Trimming took 3 bases from V and 2 from J, leaving 14 bases between them. The CDR3 DNA is TGTGCCAGCAGCTTGGAGGGGAAGGGAGCCTACGAGCAGTACTTC. Translated: CASSLEGKGAYEQYF.

This chain joins TRBV9 and TRBJ2-3; D gene uncertain. V lost 0 bases to trimming and J lost 5 bases, with 7 bases between them. The germline CDR1 and CDR2 sequences are SGDLS and YYNGEE. The CDR3 contains 13 residues. CDR3 bases: TGTGCCAGCAGCGTAGGAGCTGGAGATACGCAGTATTTT. This codes for CASSVGAGDTQYF.

This chain links TRBV4-1 with TRBJ2-1; D is ambiguous. This CDR3 has 14 residues. Germline V gives CDR1 MGHRA, CDR2 YSYEKL. Trimming stripped 0 bases from V and 7 bases from J, with 10 bases between. The CDR3 here is CASSQEITQNEQFF. Here the CDR3 DNA reads TGCGCCAGCAGCCAAGAGATCACGCAGAATGAGCAGTTCTTC.

V gene TRBV7-6 combines with J gene TRBJ2-7; D is perhaps TRBD1 (5 bases). Trimming took off 4 bases at V and 4 bases at J, with 8 bases between the two ends. CDR1 is SGHVS and CDR2 is FNYEAQ in the germline V gene. This CDR3 has 12 residues. This CDR3 reads CASSSGIYEQYF. Written as DNA, the CDR3 is TGTGCCAGCAGCTCAGGGATTTACGAGCAGTACTTC.

V usage is TRBV7-2 and J usage is TRBJ1-5; D is possibly TRBD1 (6 bases). The CDR3 runs to 14 residues. V was cut by 5 bases and J by 5 bases, with 13 bases left in between. The germline gives CDR1 SGHTA, CDR2 FQGNSA. The DNA for the CDR3 is TGTGCCAGCAGCATCCTCCCAGGGGATCAGCCCCAGCATTTT. This gives the protein CASSILPGDQPQHF. Supplemented by reference TRBV7-2 and TRBJ1-5, the full variable domain reads GAGVSQSPSNKVTEKGKDVELRCDPISGHTALYWYRQSLGQGLEFLIYFQGNSAPDKSGLPSDRFSAERTGGSVSTLTIQRTQQEDSAVYLCASSILPGDQPQHFGDGTRLSIL.

The chain has TRBV5-1 and TRBJ2-6, with 9 positions matching TRBD2. V shed 8 bases, J shed 2 bases, and the junction held 14 bases outside the gene matches. Per the germline V gene, CDR1 is SGHRS and CDR2 is YFSETQ. This CDR3 has 18 amino acids. The CDR3 nucleotides read TGCGCCAGTAGCCCTCCCGAGCGGGGGGTCCCTGGGGCCAACGTCCTGACTTTC. The encoded protein is CASSPPERGVPGANVLTF.